A selection of T cell receptor beta chains follows, all from one sample in a study of T cell repertoires in cytomegalovirus infection. Each CDR3 protein is one row after TCRdb ran MiXCR on the reads. The sample has under 850,000 distinct CDR3 sequences, 33% seen once; the top ten hold 15% to 20%. These receptors are not linked to any known antigen. The source was cultured PBMCs, collected from culture after CMV antigen stimulation. The receptor source for this set is a human donor in good health (CMV status not recorded). Some clones in this sample may be carry-over from other donors' samples. CDR3s include the opening cysteine and the closing phenylalanine or tryptophan. Each record gives: V gene, D gene, J gene, clone size, CDR3 length, CDR3 DNA, CDR3 protein. A D gene is named only where the DNA matches it firmly. Rows give clone size only sometimes, using once, few, many, or a class for an expanded clone.

V: TRBV30; D: TRBD1; J: TRBJ2-2; size: few; length: 16; DNA: TGTGCCTGGAGTCGTGGGACAGCGATTAACACCGGGGAGCTGTTTTTT; CDR3: CAWSRGTAINTGELFF
V: TRBV10-3; D: TRBD1; J: TRBJ2-3; size: .; length: 15; DNA: TGTGCCATCAGCGGGACAGGATCTGGCACAGATACGCAGTATTTT; CDR3: CAISGTGSGTDTQYF
V: TRBV2; D: TRBD1; J: TRBJ1-2; size: .; length: 12; DNA: TGTGCCAGCAGGGACAGGGCGCATGGCTACACCTTC; CDR3: CASRDRAHGYTF
V: TRBV10-3; D: .; J: TRBJ1-1; size: .; length: 14; DNA: TGTGCCATCAGTGATGAGTTAAGGGGCGCTGAAGCTTTCTTT; CDR3: CAISDELRGAEAFF
V: TRBV5-4; D: .; J: TRBJ2-2; size: .; length: 16; DNA: TGTGCCAGCAGCTTCAGCCAGGGGACCTACACCGGGGAGCTGTTTTTT; CDR3: CASSFSQGTYTGELFF
V: TRBV11-3; D: .; J: TRBJ2-1; size: many; length: 15; DNA: TGTGCCAGCAGCTTAGCCGGGACCACAGACAATGAGCAGTTCTTC; CDR3: CASSLAGTTDNEQFF
V: TRBV6-1; D: TRBD2; J: TRBJ2-7; size: .; length: 15; DNA: TGTGCCAGCAACGACCGGGGGGGGAGAACCCTCGAGCAGTACTTC; CDR3: CASNDRGGRTLEQYF
V: TRBV12-3/TRBV12-4; D: .; J: TRBJ2-5; size: many; length: 14; DNA: TGTGCCAGCAGTTTCCGAGGGGCCCAAGAGACCCAGTACTTC; CDR3: CASSFRGAQETQYF
V: TRBV11-2; D: .; J: TRBJ1-1; size: .; length: 13; DNA: TGTGCCAGCAGCTTAGTACTTGGCACTGAAGCTTTCTTT; CDR3: CASSLVLGTEAFF
V: TRBV7-8; D: .; J: TRBJ2-1; size: few; length: 16; DNA: TGTGCCAGCAGCTTACGGGGCTCCTATGCCTACAATGAGCAGTTCTTC; CDR3: CASSLRGSYAYNEQFF
V: TRBV10-3; D: .; J: TRBJ1-1; size: .; length: 14; DNA: TGTGCCATCAGTCCCGGTCCGAGGGAAGATAAAGCTTTCTTT; CDR3: CAISPGPREDKAFF
V: TRBV7-8; D: TRBD1; J: TRBJ2-3; size: many; length: 13; DNA: TGTGCCAGCAGCTTATGGGACAGGGGTACGCAGTATTTT; CDR3: CASSLWDRGTQYF
V: TRBV7-9; D: .; J: TRBJ2-3; size: few; length: 15; DNA: TGTGCCAGCAGCCTCGGACAGATAAGCACAGATACGCAGTATTTT; CDR3: CASSLGQISTDTQYF
V: TRBV6-1; D: .; J: TRBJ1-6; size: many; length: 12; DNA: TGTGCCAGCAGCTACCTATGGTCACCCCTCCACTTT; CDR3: CASSYLWSPLHF
V: TRBV25-1; D: .; J: TRBJ1-5; size: few; length: 17; DNA: TGTGCCAGCAGTGAATATTCGTCTCGATATAGCAATCAGCCCCAGCATTTT; CDR3: CASSEYSSRYSNQPQHF
V: TRBV5-6; D: .; J: TRBJ2-7; size: few; length: 14; DNA: TGTGCCAGCAGCCTCACCGGAGGGGTCTACGAGCAGTACTTC; CDR3: CASSLTGGVYEQYF
V: TRBV12-3/TRBV12-4; D: .; J: TRBJ2-1; size: .; length: 13; DNA: TGTGCCAGCAGTTTAAGGCAGAACATTGAGCAGTTCTTC; CDR3: CASSLRQNIEQFF
V: TRBV5-5; D: .; J: TRBJ1-2; size: .; length: 14; DNA: TGTGCCAGCAGCCAAGCGGGGGCGTCCTATGGCTACACCTTC; CDR3: CASSQAGASYGYTF
V: TRBV12-3/TRBV12-4; D: TRBD2; J: TRBJ2-1; size: once; length: 14; DNA: TGTGCCAGCCAAGGACTAGACGTGCCCAGTGAGCAGTTCTTC; CDR3: CASQGLDVPSEQFF
V: TRBV7-2; D: .; J: TRBJ2-1; size: few; length: 12; DNA: TGTGCCAGCAGCTCGGCCCGCTATGAGCAGTTCTTC; CDR3: CASSSARYEQFF
V: TRBV28; D: .; J: TRBJ1-3; size: .; length: 15; DNA: TGTGGCAGCAGTTTTGGGGGGAGCTCTGGAAACACCATATATTTT; CDR3: CGSSFGGSSGNTIYF
V: TRBV27; D: .; J: TRBJ2-7; size: .; length: 14; DNA: TGTGCCAGCAGTCCGCCGGACCGAGCCTACGAGCAGTACTTC; CDR3: CASSPPDRAYEQYF
V: TRBV7-9; D: .; J: TRBJ2-1; size: .; length: 14; DNA: TGTGCCAGCAGCTTAGTGGGACCGGACAATGAGCAGTTCTTC; CDR3: CASSLVGPDNEQFF
V: TRBV19; D: .; J: TRBJ1-1; size: .; length: 13; DNA: TGTGCCAGTATCCTGCCAGGGGCGGGTGAAGCTTTCTTT; CDR3: CASILPGAGEAFF
V: TRBV28; D: TRBD2; J: TRBJ2-3; size: few; length: 16; DNA: TGTGCCAGCCCCCCCAATAGCGGGACTAGCACAGATACGCAGTATTTT; CDR3: CASPPNSGTSTDTQYF
V: TRBV7-6; D: TRBD1; J: TRBJ1-1; size: .; length: 16; DNA: TGTGCCAGCAGCTTAGCGCAGTACAGGGGGGGCACTGAAGCTTTCTTT; CDR3: CASSLAQYRGGTEAFF